What follows is one T cell receptor (beta chain) and its context. The CDR3 consists of 14 residues. From germline, CDR1 is SNHLY and CDR2 FYNNEI. V was pared by 3 bases and J by 4 bases, with 11 bases between. This sample was included in a study of response to subunit inactivated influenza vaccine. TCRdb re-analysed the RT-PCR reads in MiXCR, keeping a single row per CDR3 protein. The data show 650,000 to 850,000 distinct CDR3 sequences, roughly 14% seen once. The chain couples TRBV2 to TRBJ2-3; tentatively, D is TRBD1 (6 bases). The TCR originated in a man over 45 who received an inactivated influenza vaccine. Here the sequenced sample was PBMCs from blood, taken approximately 15 days before vaccination. DNA for the CDR3: TGTGCCAGCAGTGATTGGGACAATCCAGATACGCAGTATTTT. It translates to CASSDWDNPDTQYF.